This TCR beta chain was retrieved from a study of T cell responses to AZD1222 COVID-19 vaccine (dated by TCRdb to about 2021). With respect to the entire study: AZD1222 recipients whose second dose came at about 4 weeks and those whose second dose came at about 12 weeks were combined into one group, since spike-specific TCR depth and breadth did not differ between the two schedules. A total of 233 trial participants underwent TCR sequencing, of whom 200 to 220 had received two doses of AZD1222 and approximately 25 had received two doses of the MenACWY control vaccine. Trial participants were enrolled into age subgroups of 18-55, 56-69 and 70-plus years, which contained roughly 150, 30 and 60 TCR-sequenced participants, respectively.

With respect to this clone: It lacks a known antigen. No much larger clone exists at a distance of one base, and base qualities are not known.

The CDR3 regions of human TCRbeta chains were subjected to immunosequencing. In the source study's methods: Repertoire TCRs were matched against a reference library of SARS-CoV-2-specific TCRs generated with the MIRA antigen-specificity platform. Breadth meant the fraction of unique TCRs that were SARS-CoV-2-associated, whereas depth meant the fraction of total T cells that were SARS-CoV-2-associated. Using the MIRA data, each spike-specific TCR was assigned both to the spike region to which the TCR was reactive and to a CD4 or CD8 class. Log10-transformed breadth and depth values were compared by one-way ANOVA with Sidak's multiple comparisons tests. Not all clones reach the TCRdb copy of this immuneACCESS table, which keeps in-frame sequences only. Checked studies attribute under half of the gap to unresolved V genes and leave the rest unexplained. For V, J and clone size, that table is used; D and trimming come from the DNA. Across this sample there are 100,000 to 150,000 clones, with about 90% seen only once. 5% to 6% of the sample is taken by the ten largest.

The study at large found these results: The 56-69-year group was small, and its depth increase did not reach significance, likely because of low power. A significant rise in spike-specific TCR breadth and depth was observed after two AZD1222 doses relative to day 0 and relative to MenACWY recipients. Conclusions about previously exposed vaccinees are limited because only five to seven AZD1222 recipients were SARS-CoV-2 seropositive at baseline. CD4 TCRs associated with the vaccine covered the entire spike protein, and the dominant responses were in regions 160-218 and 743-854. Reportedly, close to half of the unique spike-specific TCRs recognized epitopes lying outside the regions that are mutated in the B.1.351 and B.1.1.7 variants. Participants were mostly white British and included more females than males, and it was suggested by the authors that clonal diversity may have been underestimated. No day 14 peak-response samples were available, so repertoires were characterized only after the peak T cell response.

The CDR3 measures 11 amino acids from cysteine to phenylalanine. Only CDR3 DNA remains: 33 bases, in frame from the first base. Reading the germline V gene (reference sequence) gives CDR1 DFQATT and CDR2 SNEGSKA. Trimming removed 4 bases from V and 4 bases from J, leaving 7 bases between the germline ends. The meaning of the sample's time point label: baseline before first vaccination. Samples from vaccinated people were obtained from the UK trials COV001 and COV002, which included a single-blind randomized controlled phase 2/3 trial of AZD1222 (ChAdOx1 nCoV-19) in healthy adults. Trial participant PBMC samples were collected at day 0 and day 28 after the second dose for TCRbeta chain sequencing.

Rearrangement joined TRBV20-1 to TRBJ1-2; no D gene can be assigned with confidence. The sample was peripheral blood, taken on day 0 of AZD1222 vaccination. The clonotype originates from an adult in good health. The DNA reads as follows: TGCAGTGCTACGTCCTTCTATGGCTACACCTTC. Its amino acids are CSATSFYGYTF.